These 2 T cell receptor beta chains originate from one sample sequenced in a study of T cells in Graves' hyperthyroidism and ophthalmopathy. Amplified TCR beta CDR3 regions came from RNA transcripts. TCR CDR3 regions were first amplified by RT-PCR with HTBI primers. MiXCR, applied by TCRdb to the multiplex PCR reads, yields one record per CDR3 protein. The sample yields around 690,000 distinct CDR3 sequences, around 16% seen once. Sequenced input: blood. Receptors originate from a man aged 45 to 65 with Graves' hyperthyroidism.

V is TRBV28 and J is TRBJ2-3; 8 bases match TRBD2. After removal of 2 bases from V and 1 base from J, the junction contained 2 bases not matched to a gene. Per germline, CDR1 MDHEN and CDR2 SYDVKM. This CDR3 has 15 residues. The CDR3 here is CASSLAGGRTDTQYF. CDR3 coding DNA: TGTGCCAGCAGTTTAGCGGGAGGCCGCACAGATACGCAGTATTTT.

The sample holds many counts of this clonotype. The chain employs TRBV14 and TRBJ1-2, with D possibly TRBD1 on 6 matching bases. The CDR3 loop spans 13 amino acids. CDR1 and CDR2 from the germline V gene are SGHDN and FVKESK. V was cut by 0 bases and J by 10 bases, with 12 bases left in between. CDR3 in amino acids: CASSQELQGDYTF. CDR3 nucleotides: TGTGCCAGCAGCCAAGAGTTACAGGGCGACTACACCTTC.